This is a list of T cell receptor beta chains from one sample in a study of T cell responses to AZD1222 COVID-19 vaccine. Method: immunoSEQ multiplex PCR; TCRdb's copy keeps in-frame clones and lacks some. The sample carries more than 80,000 clones, 90% recorded once. Sequences were derived from peripheral blood, sampled on day 0 of AZD1222 vaccination. The receptor set was obtained from an adult in good health. The CDR3 runs from the conserved cysteine through the conserved F or W. A D gene is named only where the DNA matches it firmly. Clone size appears in some rows only: once, few, many, or a class for an expanded clone.

len | j_gene | d_gene | abundance | v_gene | CDR3nt | CDR3aa
18 | TRBJ1-5 | TRBD1 | . | TRBV28 | TGTGCCAGCAGTGGGGGGGGACAGGGGATATATAGCAATCAGCCCCAGCATTTT | CASSGGGQGIYSNQPQHF
14 | TRBJ2-7 | TRBD2 | . | TRBV6-5 | TGTGCCAGCACCTGGACTAGCGGGGGGCACGAGCAGTACTTC | CASTWTSGGHEQYF
13 | TRBJ1-6 | . | . | TRBV7-9 | TGTGCCAGTTCCGACAGGCATAATTCACCCCTCCACTTT | CASSDRHNSPLHF
14 | TRBJ2-7 | TRBD1 | once | TRBV5-1 | TGCGCCAGCAGCTTAGGGACAGGGACTAACGAGCAGTACTTC | CASSLGTGTNEQYF
15 | TRBJ1-4 | . | . | TRBV25-1 | TGTGCCAGCACCGCCCCGGGGGGGTTTGTTGAAAAACTGTTTTTT | CASTAPGGFVEKLFF
15 | TRBJ2-7 | TRBD1 | . | TRBV5-4 | TGTGCCAGCAGCTCCAAACAGGGGGCTTCCTACGAGCAGTACTTC | CASSSKQGASYEQYF
17 | TRBJ1-5 | . | . | TRBV5-8 | TGTGCCAGCAGCTGGTCGGCAGGGGAGGGGAGCAATCAGCCCCAGCATTTT | CASSWSAGEGSNQPQHF
14 | TRBJ2-1 | TRBD1 | . | TRBV15 | TGTGCCACGGCTGGACAGGGGGGATACAATGAGCAGTTCTTC | CATAGQGGYNEQFF
14 | TRBJ2-1 | TRBD1 | . | TRBV6-5 | TGTGCCAGCAGTCCCGGGACAGGGTATAATGAGCAGTTCTTC | CASSPGTGYNEQFF
16 | TRBJ1-4 | . | . | TRBV6-2/TRBV6-3 | TGTGCCAGCAGTTACTCGAAGGGGGGAACTAATGAAAAACTGTTTTTT | CASSYSKGGTNEKLFF
15 | TRBJ2-1 | TRBD2 | . | TRBV11-2 | TGTGCCAGCAGCTGGGTGTCTAGCGGATACAATGAGCAGTTCTTC | CASSWVSSGYNEQFF
15 | TRBJ1-3 | . | . | TRBV2 | TGTGCCAGCAGTGAAGAGGGGGGCTCTGGAAACACCATATATTTT | CASSEEGGSGNTIYF
13 | TRBJ1-1 | . | . | TRBV19 | TGTGCCAGTCGGGCAGGGCCTGGCACTGAAGCTTTCTTT | CASRAGPGTEAFF
15 | TRBJ1-4 | TRBD1 | . | TRBV5-1 | TGCGCCAGCAGCTCCCGGACAGGCTCCAATGAAAAACTGTTTTTT | CASSSRTGSNEKLFF
15 | TRBJ2-3 | TRBD1 | . | TRBV6-5 | TGTGCCAGCAGTTACTACAGGGGGAAGTCAGATACGCAGTATTTT | CASSYYRGKSDTQYF
14 | TRBJ1-2 | . | . | TRBV7-9 | TGTGCCAGCAGCTCACGGGCCGATCTCTATGGCTACACCTTC | CASSSRADLYGYTF
15 | TRBJ2-1 | TRBD2 | . | TRBV3-1/TRBV3-2 | TGTGCCAGCAGAAAGGGTCTAGCGGGACAGACTGAGCAGTTCTTC | CASRKGLAGQTEQFF
14 | TRBJ1-1 | . | . | TRBV19 | TGTGCCAGTAGTATAAGAAGCTCGAACACTGAAGCTTTCTTT | CASSIRSSNTEAFF
13 | TRBJ1-4 | . | . | TRBV5-6 | TGTGCCAGCAGCGGGTTTGGACAGCCAGAACTGTTTTTT | CASSGFGQPELFF
12 | TRBJ1-1 | . | . | TRBV7-2 | TGTGCCAGCAGCTTCCTGACTGATGAAGCTTTCTTT | CASSFLTDEAFF
13 | TRBJ2-2 | . | . | TRBV12-3/TRBV12-4 | TGTGCCAGCACCCTCGGGGGCCCCGGGGAGCTGTTTTTT | CASTLGGPGELFF
10 | TRBJ1-2 | . | . | TRBV20-1 | TGCAGTGCCCTGGTCTCTGGCTACACCTTC | CSALVSGYTF
15 | TRBJ2-3 | . | . | TRBV9 | TGTGCCAGCAGCGCCACGGGCCTGGGCACAGATACGCAGTATTTT | CASSATGLGTDTQYF
14 | TRBJ2-1 | . | . | TRBV5-1 | TGCGCCAGCAGGGGAAGCGGGTCCTACAATGAGCAGTTCTTC | CASRGSGSYNEQFF
14 | TRBJ1-2 | TRBD1 | . | TRBV11-2 | TGTGCCAGCAGCTTTGAGGACAGGGTTGGTGGCTACACCTTC | CASSFEDRVGGYTF
12 | TRBJ1-6 | . | once | TRBV2 | TGTGCCAGCAGTGCAGGGAATTCACCCCTCCACTTT | CASSAGNSPLHF
12 | TRBJ1-2 | . | . | TRBV6-2/TRBV6-3 | TGTGCCAGCAGTTACATGGGGAGAGGCTACACCTTC | CASSYMGRGYTF
17 | TRBJ2-3 | . | . | TRBV21-1 | TGTGCCAGCAGCAAACCTCACCCGTTGAAAGGCACAGATACGCAGTATTTT | CASSKPHPLKGTDTQYF
16 | TRBJ1-1 | . | . | TRBV18 | TGTGCCAGCTCACCATTCGATATTTTAGGGGCCACTGAAGCTTTCTTT | CASSPFDILGATEAFF
12 | TRBJ1-5 | . | . | TRBV7-9 | TGTGCCAGCACCCAGGGAGACCAGCCCCAGCATTTT | CASTQGDQPQHF
16 | TRBJ1-3 | . | . | TRBV18 | TGTGCCAGCTCACCGGGGAGGACCATCTCTGGAAACACCATATATTTT | CASSPGRTISGNTIYF
16 | TRBJ2-7 | . | . | TRBV5-1 | TGCGCCAGCAGCTTGGGGGGGACCTTAAGCGGCTACGAGCAGTACTTC | CASSLGGTLSGYEQYF
12 | TRBJ1-2 | . | . | TRBV24-1 | TGTGCCACCAGTGCAGGGAACTATGGCTACACCTTC | CATSAGNYGYTF
15 | TRBJ2-7 | . | . | TRBV28 | TGTGCCAGCAGTCTTCCGGCGACCTCCGCTCCCGAGCAGTACTTC | CASSLPATSAPEQYF
18 | TRBJ2-7 | TRBD2 | . | TRBV19 | TGTGCCAGTAGTATAGGAGCTAGCGGGAGGCCCTTCTCCTACGAGCAGTACTTC | CASSIGASGRPFSYEQYF
14 | TRBJ2-2 | . | . | TRBV6-5 | TGTGCCCTTAGCGGCAGCACGAACACCGGGGAGCTGTTTTTT | CALSGSTNTGELFF
15 | TRBJ1-2 | TRBD1 | few | TRBV18 | TGTGCCAGCTCACCAGACCCAGGGGGTGACTATGGCTACACCTTC | CASSPDPGGDYGYTF
10 | TRBJ2-7 | . | . | TRBV28 | TGTGCCAGCAAGAGGGCTGAGCAGTACTTC | CASKRAEQYF
13 | TRBJ1-5 | . | . | TRBV19 | TGTGCCAGCTCAGATCGTCGGGCTCAGCCCCAGCATTTT | CASSDRRAQPQHF
15 | TRBJ1-2 | TRBD1 | . | TRBV5-1 | TGCGCCAGCAGCCCCGGGACAGGGAGCGGTGGTGGCTACACCTTC | CASSPGTGSGGGYTF